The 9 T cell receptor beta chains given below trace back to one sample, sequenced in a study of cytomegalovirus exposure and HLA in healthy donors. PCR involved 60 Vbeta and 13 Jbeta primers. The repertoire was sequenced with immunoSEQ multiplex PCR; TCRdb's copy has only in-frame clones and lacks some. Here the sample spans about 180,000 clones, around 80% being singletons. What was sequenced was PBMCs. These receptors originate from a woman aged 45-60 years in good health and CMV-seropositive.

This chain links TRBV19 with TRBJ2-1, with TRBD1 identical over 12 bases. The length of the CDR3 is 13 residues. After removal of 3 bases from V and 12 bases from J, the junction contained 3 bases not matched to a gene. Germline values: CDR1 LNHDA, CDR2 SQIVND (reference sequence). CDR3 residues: CASSMGQGAMQFF. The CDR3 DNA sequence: TGTGCCAGTAGTATGGGACAGGGGGCTATGCAGTTCTTC.

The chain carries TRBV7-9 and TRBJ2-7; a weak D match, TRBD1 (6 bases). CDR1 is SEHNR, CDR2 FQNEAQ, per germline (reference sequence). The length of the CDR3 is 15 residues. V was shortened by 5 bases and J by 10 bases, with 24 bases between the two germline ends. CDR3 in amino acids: CASSLYRDNPARQYF. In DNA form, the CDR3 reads TGTGCCAGCAGCCTATACCGGGACAACCCGGCTCGTCAGTACTTC.

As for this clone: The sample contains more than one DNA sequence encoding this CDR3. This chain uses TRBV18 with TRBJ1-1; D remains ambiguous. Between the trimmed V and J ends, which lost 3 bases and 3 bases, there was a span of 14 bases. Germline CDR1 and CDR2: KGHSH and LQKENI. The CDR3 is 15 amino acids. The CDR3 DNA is TGTGCCAGCTCACCTTCACTTCCCCGCCACACTGAAGCTTTCTTT. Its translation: CASSPSLPRHTEAFF.

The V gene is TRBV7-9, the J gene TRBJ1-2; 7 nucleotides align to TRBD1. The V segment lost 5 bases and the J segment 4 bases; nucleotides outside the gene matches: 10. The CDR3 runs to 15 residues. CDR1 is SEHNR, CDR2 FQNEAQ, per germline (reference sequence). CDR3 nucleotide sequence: TGTGCCAGCAGCGCACGCACAGGGGTGCGCTATGGCTACACCTTC. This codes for CASSARTGVRYGYTF.

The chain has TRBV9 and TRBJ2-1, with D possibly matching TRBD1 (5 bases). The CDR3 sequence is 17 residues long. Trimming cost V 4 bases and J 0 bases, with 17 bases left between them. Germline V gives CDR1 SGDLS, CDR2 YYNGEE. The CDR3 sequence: CASSPRWGLSSYNEQFF. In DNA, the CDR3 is TGTGCCAGCAGCCCCCGCTGGGGCCTTAGCTCCTACAATGAGCAGTTCTTC.

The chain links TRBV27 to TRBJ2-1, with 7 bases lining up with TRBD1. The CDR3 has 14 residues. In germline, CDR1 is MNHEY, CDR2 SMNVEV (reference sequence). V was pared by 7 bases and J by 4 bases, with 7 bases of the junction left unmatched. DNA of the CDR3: TGTGCCAGCATTCCGGGACAGCCTTACAATGAGCAGTTCTTC. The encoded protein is CASIPGQPYNEQFF.

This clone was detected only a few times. The CDR3 region is CASSFGPGQGNTGELFF. DNA of the CDR3: TGTGCCAGCAGTTTTGGCCCGGGACAGGGGAACACCGGGGAGCTGTTTTTT. The chain couples TRBV27 to TRBJ2-2; TRBD1 agrees at 9 bases. The germline V gene has CDR1 MNHEY and CDR2 SMNVEV (reference sequence). This CDR3 is 17 amino acids long. V shed 3 bases, J shed 1 base, and the junction held 6 bases outside the gene matches.

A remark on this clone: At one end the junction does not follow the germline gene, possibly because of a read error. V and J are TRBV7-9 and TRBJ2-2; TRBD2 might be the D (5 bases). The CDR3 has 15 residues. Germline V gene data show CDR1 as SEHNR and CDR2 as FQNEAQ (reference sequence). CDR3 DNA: TGTTCCAGCAGCTTAGCGTCGGTGAACACCGGGGAGCTGTTTTTT. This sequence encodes CSSSLASVNTGELFF. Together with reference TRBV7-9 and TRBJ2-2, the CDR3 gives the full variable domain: DTGVSQNPRHKITKRGQNVTFRCDPISEHNRLYWYRQTLGQGPEFLTYFQNEAQLEKSRLLSDRFSAERPKGSFSTLEIQRTEQGDSAMYLCSSSLASVNTGELFFGEGSRLTVL.

DNA of the CDR3: TGTGCCAGCAGCCTAGACGGGGGGCCTATCTATGGCTACACCTTC. This sequence encodes CASSLDGGPIYGYTF. This chain links TRBV7-2 with TRBJ1-2; TRBD1 is a possible D gene (6 bases). Germline V gives CDR1 SGHTA, CDR2 FQGNSA. With 5 bases removed from V and 4 bases from J, the gap between germline ends came to 17 bases. The CDR3 has 15 amino acids.